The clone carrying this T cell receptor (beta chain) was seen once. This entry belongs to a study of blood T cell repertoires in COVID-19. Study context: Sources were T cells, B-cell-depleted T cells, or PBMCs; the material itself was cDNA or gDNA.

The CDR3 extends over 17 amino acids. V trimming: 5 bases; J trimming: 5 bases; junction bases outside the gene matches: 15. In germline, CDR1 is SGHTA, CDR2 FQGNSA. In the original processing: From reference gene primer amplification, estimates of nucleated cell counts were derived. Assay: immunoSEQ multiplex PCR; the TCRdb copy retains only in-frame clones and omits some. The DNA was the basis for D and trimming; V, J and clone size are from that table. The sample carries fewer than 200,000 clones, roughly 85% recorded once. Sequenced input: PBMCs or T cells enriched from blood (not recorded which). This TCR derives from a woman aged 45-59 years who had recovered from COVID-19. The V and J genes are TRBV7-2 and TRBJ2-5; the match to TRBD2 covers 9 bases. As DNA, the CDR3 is TGTGCCAGCAGCCCACACGTGGCGGGAGGGCCCCAGGAGACCCAGTACTTC. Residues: CASSPHVAGGPQETQYF.